A single sample is the source of the 31 T cell receptor beta chains below, sequenced in a study of beta chain features in type 1 diabetes. Of the isolated RNA, all was reverse transcribed, and so the sequenced material was expressed TCRB transcripts. This table comes from immunoSEQ multiplex PCR, and its TCRdb copy is limited to in-frame clones, with some not included. The sample lists around 250,000 clones, less than 30% occurring once. Study-wide results and caveats: When Type 1 diabetes patients were examined, their TCRB CDR3s proved moderately but significantly shorter in all four CD4+ subsets.

The antigens these receptors bind are not known. The sequencing input was naive CD4+ T cells from blood. The receptors were sampled from a woman under 40 with type 1 diabetes.

This clone was seen a handful of times. The sample holds other DNA sequences that translate to the same CDR3. The chain carries TRBV29-1 and TRBJ1-1; a weak D match, TRBD1 (6 bases). Germline V gene lookup returns CDR1 SQVTM and CDR2 ANQGSEA. V lost 6 bases and J 1 base, leaving 9 bases between the germline ends. The CDR3 is 12 residues long. The CDR3 sequence is CSVDSSNTEAFF. CDR3 nucleotides: TGCAGCGTGGACAGTTCGAACACTGAAGCTTTCTTT. The whole variable domain, remainder taken from reference TRBV29-1 and TRBJ1-1, is SAVISQKPSRDICQRGTSLTIQCQVDSQVTMMFWYRQQPGQSLTLIATANQGSEATYESGFVIDKFPISRPNLTFSTLTVSNMSPEDSSIYLCSVDSSNTEAFFGQGTRLTVV.

This chain joins TRBV7-6 and TRBJ2-5, with D unresolved. Germline V gene data show CDR1 as SGHVS and CDR2 as FNYEAQ. Trimming pared 8 bases from V and 1 base from J, leaving 11 bases between. The length of the CDR3 is 13 residues. The CDR3 is CASSPVAQETQYF. In DNA form, the CDR3 reads TGTGCCAGCTCCCCGGTTGCCCAAGAGACCCAGTACTTC.

This clone has only a few counts. The chain carries TRBV4-1 and TRBJ1-2; 7 bases fit TRBD1. CDR1 is MGHRA, CDR2 YSYEKL, per germline. The CDR3 covers 16 residues. Germline trimming cut 4 bases from V and 4 bases from J; bases unmatched to any gene: 12. CDR3 DNA sequence: TGCGCCAGCAGCCTAAGGTGGGACAGCTTCGGCTATGGCTACACCTTC. Amino acids: CASSLRWDSFGYGYTF.

The chain joins TRBV2 to TRBJ1-1; the D gene is possibly TRBD1 (6 bases). This CDR3 is built from 15 residues. V was clipped by 6 bases and J by 3 bases, with 17 bases between them. Per germline, CDR1 SNHLY and CDR2 FYNNEI. CDR3 DNA: TGTGCCAGCAGAAAAGAGGCGGGGGGCCACACTGAAGCTTTCTTT. It is translated as CASRKEAGGHTEAFF.

This clone is a singleton in its sample. The junction departs from the called germline gene at one end, perhaps through a read error. The V call is TRBV27, the J call TRBJ2-7; D is perhaps TRBD1 (5 bases). The CDR3 is made up of 12 amino acids. Germline-derived CDR1 and CDR2 are MNHEY and SMNVEV (reference sequence). CDR3 residues: CASSLSQGPPCF. CDR3 DNA: TGTGCCAGCAGTTTATCTCAGGGTCCCCCCTGCTTC.

This clone was detected only a few times. The rearrangement uses TRBV7-9 and TRBJ2-5, with TRBD1 identical over 7 bases. CDR3 length equals 14 residues. J lost 5 bases, V lost 5 bases, and 8 bases had no gene match. Germline values: CDR1 SEHNR, CDR2 FQNEAQ (reference sequence). The CDR3 DNA reads TGTGCCAGCAGCGCGACGACAGGGCGGGAGACCCAGTACTTC. Its protein product is CASSATTGRETQYF.

The V and J genes are TRBV29-1 and TRBJ1-2; maybe TRBD1 (6 bases). CDR1 is SQVTM and CDR2 is ANQGSEA in the germline V gene. The CDR3 extends over 13 amino acids. V lost 2 bases to trimming and J lost 4 bases, with 11 bases between them. CDR3 region: CSVEPGGFYGYTF. As DNA, the CDR3 is TGCAGCGTTGAACCTGGGGGCTTCTATGGCTACACCTTC. Filled out from reference TRBV29-1 and TRBJ1-2, the complete variable domain reads SAVISQKPSRDICQRGTSLTIQCQVDSQVTMMFWYRQQPGQSLTLIATANQGSEATYESGFVIDKFPISRPNLTFSTLTVSNMSPEDSSIYLCSVEPGGFYGYTFGSGTRLTVV.

This clone has a handful of counts. The rearrangement uses TRBV5-1 and TRBJ1-1; TRBD1 is a possible D gene (5 bases). The CDR3 is made up of 15 amino acids. Germline loops: CDR1 SGHRS, CDR2 YFSETQ. Trimming took 5 bases from V and 0 from J, leaving 14 bases between them. The CDR3 region is CASSLDKGMNTEAFF. CDR3 bases: TGCGCCAGCAGTCTTGACAAGGGGATGAACACTGAAGCTTTCTTT.

V gene TRBV4-2 combines with J gene TRBJ2-1; TRBD2 matches at 8 bases. Germline CDR1 LGHNA, CDR2 YNFKEQ. CDR3 length equals 17 residues. The J segment lost 1 base and the V segment lost 0 bases, leaving 5 bases of the junction unmatched. CDR3 amino acids: CASSQDPPSGSYNEQFF. CDR3 sequence (DNA): TGTGCCAGCAGCCAAGATCCCCCTAGCGGGTCCTACAATGAGCAGTTCTTC.

This clone was found a few times. The chain couples TRBV4-1 to TRBJ2-4, with 8 bases aligning to TRBD2. V was pared by 4 bases and J by 9 bases, with 11 bases of the junction left unmatched. The CDR3 is 15 residues long. Germline CDR1 MGHRA, CDR2 YSYEKL. CDR3 sequence (DNA): TGCGCCAGCAGCCTCCAAGGGACTAGGCGAGCCATTCAGTACTTC. Translation gives CASSLQGTRRAIQYF.

This clone has just a few counts. The V call is TRBV29-1, the J call TRBJ2-7, with TRBD2 matching over 8 bases. V trimming: 0 bases; J trimming: 7 bases; junction bases outside the gene matches: 11. In germline, CDR1 is SQVTM, CDR2 ANQGSEA. The CDR3 loop spans 15 amino acids. The CDR3 DNA is TGCAGCGTTGAAGATCGGGGGGGAGGGCCTAGGGAGCAGTACTTC. Translation gives CSVEDRGGGPREQYF.

The sample holds a few counts of this clone. This sequence joins TRBV30 and TRBJ2-7, with D possibly TRBD1 on 6 matching bases. V was clipped by 4 bases and J by 5 bases, with 12 bases between them. The CDR3 covers 12 residues. CDR1 is GTSNPN and CDR2 is SVGIG in the germline V gene (reference sequence). The CDR3 region is CAWTPTGNEQYF. Written as DNA, the CDR3 is TGTGCCTGGACTCCCACAGGGAACGAGCAGTACTTC.

This clone came up a few times. The chain couples TRBV29-1 to TRBJ1-2; 8 nucleotides match TRBD1. J gave up 3 bases and V 6 bases, and 6 bases lay outside the gene matches. CDR3 length: 13 amino acids. CDR1 and CDR2 (germline): SQVTM, ANQGSEA. Here the CDR3 DNA reads TGCAGCGTGACAGGGGCGGAAGACTATGGCTACACCTTC. Protein product: CSVTGAEDYGYTF.

The chain recombines TRBV29-1 with TRBJ2-1; TRBD2 agrees at 12 bases. V shed 4 bases and J 5 bases; nucleotides not matched to a gene: 0. The CDR3 extends over 13 amino acids. From germline, CDR1 is SQVTM and CDR2 ANQGSEA. CDR3 nucleotide sequence: TGCAGCGTTGGGACTAGCGGGAACAATGAGCAGTTCTTC. As protein: CSVGTSGNNEQFF.

This clone was recorded a few times. The V call is TRBV7-8, the J call TRBJ2-1; 13 bases are a match to TRBD2. CDR1 and CDR2 (germline): SGHVS, FQNEAQ. The junction had 8 bases not matched to a gene; V was cut back by 4 bases and J by 5 bases. The CDR3 consists of 17 residues. DNA for the CDR3: TGTGCCAGCAGCTCCGGACTAGCGGGGGTTGGAAACAATGAGCAGTTCTTC. Translation gives CASSSGLAGVGNNEQFF.

On this clone itself: Other nucleotide sequences from this sample produce the same CDR3. The chain uses TRBV30 and TRBJ2-1; 10 bases match TRBD2. The trim removed 0 bases at V and 3 bases at J, leaving 2 bases unmatched. CDR1 is GTSNPN and CDR2 is SVGIG in the germline V gene (reference sequence). The CDR3 contains 15 residues. CDR3 DNA: TGTGCCTGGAGTGTTTTAGCGGGAGGCTACAATGAGCAGTTCTTC. Translating it yields CAWSVLAGGYNEQFF.

V gene TRBV23-1 combines with J gene TRBJ2-7, with 7 bases aligning to TRBD2. Being an ORF, TRBV23-1 has a function that is uncertain. The CDR3 is made up of 16 amino acids. The V gene end was trimmed by 0 bases and the J gene end by 6 bases; junction bases not matched to a gene: 11. This CDR3 reads CASSQSGRESPGEQYF. The CDR3 coding sequence is TGCGCCAGCAGTCAATCGGGGCGGGAGTCCCCGGGCGAGCAGTACTTC.

This clone was found a few times. V and J are TRBV7-9 and TRBJ2-7; D might be TRBD1 (5 bases). Between the trimmed V and J ends, which lost 3 bases and 2 bases, there was a span of 14 bases. Germline assignment: CDR1 SEHNR and CDR2 FQNEAQ (reference sequence). The CDR3 is 15 residues long. The CDR3 DNA sequence: TGTGCCAGCAGCTTTCCCGACAGATTTACCTACGAGCAGTACTTC. Amino acids: CASSFPDRFTYEQYF. Based on the CDR3 plus reference TRBV7-9 and TRBJ2-7, the full variable domain is DTGVSQNPRHKITKRGQNVTFRCDPISEHNRLYWYRQTLGQGPEFLTYFQNEAQLEKSRLLSDRFSAERPKGSFSTLEIQRTEQGDSAMYLCASSFPDRFTYEQYFGPGTRLTVT.

The gene calls are TRBV6-7 and TRBJ2-1, with 13 bases fitting TRBD2. TRBV6-7 is an ORF; its function is uncertain. J gave up 5 bases and V 11 bases, and 3 bases lay outside the gene matches. The CDR3 is made up of 13 amino acids. The CDR3 DNA reads TGTGCCCCGGGGACTAGCGGGAACAATGAGCAGTTCTTC. Its translation: CAPGTSGNNEQFF.

The chain links TRBV4-1 to TRBJ2-1; a weak D match, TRBD2 (6 bases). V lost 3 bases, J lost 8 bases, and 11 bases lay in between. The CDR3 is made up of 13 amino acids. The V gene's germline CDR1 is MGHRA and CDR2 YSYEKL. CDR3 in DNA: TGCGCCAGCAGCCACCCTAGCGTCCATGAGCAGTTCTTC. Its translation is CASSHPSVHEQFF.

The J gene is TRBJ2-6, the V gene TRBV19, with unresolved D. V gave up 5 bases and J gave up 1 base, with 12 bases separating them. CDR3 length: 16 amino acids. CDR1 and CDR2 (germline): LNHDA, SQIVND (reference sequence). CDR3 nucleotides: TGTGCCAGTAGTGTCCAGGTCCGTTCTGGGGCCAACGTCCTGACTTTC. Its translation is CASSVQVRSGANVLTF. Full variable domain (rest looked up from reference TRBV19 and TRBJ2-6): DGGITQSPKYLFRKEGQNVTLSCEQNLNHDAMYWYRQDPGQGLRLIYYSQIVNDFQKGDIAEGYSVSREKKESFPLTVTSAQKNPTAFYLCASSVQVRSGANVLTFGAGSRLTVL.

This rearrangement joins TRBV2 to TRBJ1-2, with TRBD1 as a possible D gene (6 bases). Trimming shortened V by 7 bases and J by 0 bases, and 12 bases separated the two germline ends. The CDR3 totals 14 residues. Germline values: CDR1 SNHLY, CDR2 FYNNEI. The CDR3 DNA follows: TGTGCCAGCACCCAATGGGGGCCTAACTATGGCTACACCTTC. This gives the protein CASTQWGPNYGYTF.

A few counts support this clone. V is TRBV7-3 and J is TRBJ1-2, with 9 bases that match TRBD1. CDR1 and CDR2 from the germline V gene are SGHTA and FQGTGA. V shed 5 bases and J 8 bases; nucleotides not matched to a gene: 6. The CDR3 is 13 residues long. The CDR3 DNA is TGTGCCAGCAGCGTCGGACAGGGGAACGGCTACACCTTC. Translated: CASSVGQGNGYTF.

The chain carries TRBV6-5 and TRBJ2-1, with 9 bases aligning to TRBD2. Germline V CDR1 and CDR2: MNHEY, SVGAGI. Germline trimming cut 4 bases from V and 4 bases from J; bases unmatched to any gene: 5. CDR3 length: 15 residues. CDR3 DNA sequence: TGTGCCAGCAGTTCCGGACTAGCGAGATACAATGAGCAGTTCTTC. Its protein product is CASSSGLARYNEQFF.

This clone was seen more than once but under ten times. The gene calls are TRBV27 and TRBJ2-5, with D maybe TRBD2 (5 bases). The CDR3 extends over 14 amino acids. Germline V gene lookup returns CDR1 MNHEY and CDR2 SMNVEV (reference sequence). V gave up 5 bases and J gave up 7 bases, with 17 bases separating them. For the CDR3, the DNA is TGTGCCAGCAGTCCCGGCGGGCCCCGGGGGACCCAGTACTTC. This gives the protein CASSPGGPRGTQYF.

CDR3 sequence (DNA): TGTGCCAGCAGCCTAGGTGGGGGCTTAATCTTCCCTGAAGCTTTCTTT. It is translated as CASSLGGGLIFPEAFF. V and J are TRBV7-9 and TRBJ1-1, with a weak D call TRBD1 (6 bases). Germline V gene sequence: CDR1 SEHNR, CDR2 FQNEAQ (reference sequence). Trimming left V 5 bases short and J 6 bases short, with 22 bases between. This CDR3 is built from 16 residues.

V gene TRBV30 combines with J gene TRBJ2-3, with D unresolved. Deletions cut 4 bases from V and 5 bases from J, with 10 bases between. This CDR3 has 12 residues. The germline gives CDR1 GTSNPN, CDR2 SVGIG (reference sequence). The CDR3 sequence: CAWTVVVDTQYF. The CDR3 region has the DNA TGTGCCTGGACCGTAGTAGTAGATACGCAGTATTTT.

This chain links TRBV27 with TRBJ2-2; possibly TRBD1 for D (5 bases). From germline, CDR1 is MNHEY and CDR2 SMNVEV (reference sequence). V lost 3 bases, J lost 6 bases, and 17 bases lay in between. The CDR3 contains 16 residues. The CDR3 nucleotides read TGTGCCAGCAGTTTCCCCACCAGGGTGAAGGCCGGGGAGCTGTTTTTT. This sequence encodes CASSFPTRVKAGELFF.

This clone was counted between two and nine times. In nucleotides, the CDR3 is TGCGCCAGCAGCCCATTTTCTATGGAGACCCAGTACTTC. Its translation: CASSPFSMETQYF. The chain links TRBV5-1 to TRBJ2-5; D gene ambiguous. The ends were cut back, 4 bases at V and 5 bases at J, with 12 bases in the middle. The CDR3 covers 13 residues. The germline CDR1 and CDR2 sequences are SGHRS and YFSETQ.

The V and J genes are TRBV18 and TRBJ1-1; no definite D call. Between the trimmed V and J ends, which lost 3 bases and 0 bases, there was a span of 11 bases. The length of the CDR3 is 15 residues. Germline values: CDR1 KGHSH, CDR2 LQKENI. The CDR3: CASSPSDGLNTEAFF. The CDR3 DNA is TGTGCCAGCTCACCGTCAGATGGCTTGAACACTGAAGCTTTCTTT.

There are a few counts of this clone. The chain has TRBV27 and TRBJ1-1; a weak D match, TRBD1 (6 bases). Germline CDR1 reads MNHEY; CDR2 reads SMNVEV (reference sequence). The CDR3 has 14 residues. Trimming took 6 bases from V and 5 from J, leaving 16 bases between them. The CDR3 loop is CASSLIGGVTEAFF. CDR3 coding DNA: TGTGCCAGCAGCCTGATAGGGGGTGTAACTGAAGCTTTCTTT.